This T cell receptor beta chain was identified during a study of blood T cell repertoires in COVID-19. As for the study in general: T cells, B-cell-depleted T cells, or PBMCs provided the cDNA or gDNA that served as material.

As processed by the authors: Estimated nucleated cell counts came from reference gene primer amplification. Using immunoSEQ multiplex PCR, the repertoire was profiled, and TCRdb retains in-frame clones only, with some absent. V and J calls and clone size are as listed in that table; D and trimming were resolved from the DNA. The sample consists of about 250,000 clones, 80% to 90% of them appearing once. Enrollees, 18 to 89 years old, lived in 24 US areas. Donors were grouped by their self-reported clinical history. This clonotype originated in a woman aged 40 to 50 who had been exposed to COVID-19. Sequencing used PBMCs or T cells enriched from blood (not recorded which).

In DNA, the CDR3 is TGCGCCAGCAATAAAGTAGCAGGGCTGGCCGGGGAGCTGTTTTTT. It translates to CASNKVAGLAGELFF. This sequence joins TRBV5-1 and TRBJ2-2, with a possible D match to TRBD1 (5 bases). V gave up 6 bases and J gave up 6 bases, with 18 bases separating them. The CDR3 extends over 15 amino acids. Germline V gives CDR1 SGHRS, CDR2 YFSETQ.